The 21 T cell receptor beta chains below all came from one sample that was sequenced in a study of response to subunit inactivated influenza vaccine. TCRdb analysed the RT-PCR reads with MiXCR anew, one entry per CDR3 protein. The sample carries over 300,000 distinct CDR3 sequences, 20% to 25% recorded once. This specimen was PBMCs from blood, taken approximately 20 months after vaccination. Receptors originate from a man aged 45-69 years who received an inactivated influenza vaccine.

J is TRBJ2-3 and V is TRBV7-9, with a possible D match to TRBD1 (6 bases). The CDR3 contains 16 residues. Trimming took off 1 base at V and 0 bases at J, with 11 bases between the two ends. Looked up from germline, CDR1 is SEHNR and CDR2 is FQNEAQ (reference sequence). CDR3 DNA sequence: TGTGCCAGCAGCTTAGTTACAGGGCTGAGCACAGATACGCAGTATTTT. Protein product: CASSLVTGLSTDTQYF.

This clonotype was counted a few times. The chain is built from TRBV6-2 or TRBV6-3 and TRBJ1-2; D unresolved. Germline V lookup: CDR1 MNHEY, CDR2 SVGEGT. This CDR3 region has 13 residues. Trimming removed 6 bases from V and 3 bases from J, with 11 bases in between. The CDR3 reads CASRVSVDYGYTF. In DNA, the CDR3 is TGTGCCAGCAGAGTTAGTGTTGACTATGGCTACACCTTC.

This clonotype was recorded a few times. The CDR3: CASTKWGAYQPQHF. In DNA, the CDR3 is TGTGCCAGCACCAAATGGGGGGCGTATCAGCCCCAGCATTTT. This chain links TRBV5-6 with TRBJ1-5; TRBD1 is a possible D gene (6 bases). V lost 6 bases, J lost 5 bases, and 15 bases lay in between. Germline values: CDR1 SGHDT, CDR2 YYEEEE. The CDR3 loop spans 14 amino acids.

V usage is TRBV7-2 and J usage is TRBJ2-1; D remains ambiguous. In germline, CDR1 is SGHTA, CDR2 FQGNSA. Trimming pared 5 bases from V and 9 bases from J, leaving 14 bases between. The CDR3 length is 13 residues. CDR3 sequence reads: CASSPQGYGEQFF. CDR3 DNA: TGTGCCAGCAGCCCCCAAGGGTACGGTGAGCAGTTCTTC. The entire variable domain, with the rest obtained from reference TRBV7-2 and TRBJ2-1, is as follows: GAGVSQSPSNKVTEKGKDVELRCDPISGHTALYWYRQSLGQGLEFLIYFQGNSAPDKSGLPSDRFSAERTGGSVSTLTIQRTQQEDSAVYLCASSPQGYGEQFFGPGTRLTVL.

The V call is TRBV18, the J call TRBJ2-7; 12 bases match TRBD2. Germline CDR1 is KGHSH and CDR2 is LQKENI. V trimming: 9 bases; J trimming: 5 bases; junction bases outside the gene matches: 11. CDR3 length equals 15 residues. CDR3 bases: TGTGCCAGTGGGCGGACTAGCGGGACTAGCCACGAGCAGTACTTC. This encodes CASGRTSGTSHEQYF.

V gene TRBV20-1 combines with J gene TRBJ2-1; possible D gene TRBD1, 5 bases. The CDR3 extends over 10 amino acids. The germline CDR1 and CDR2 sequences are DFQATT and SNEGSKA (reference sequence). Here the CDR3 reads CSQGIDEQFF. The CDR3, as DNA: TGCAGCCAGGGTATAGATGAGCAGTTCTTC.

This clonotype has a handful of counts. This chain connects TRBV4-3 to TRBJ1-2; 9 nucleotides align to TRBD1. The trim removed 1 base at V and 3 bases at J, leaving 6 bases unmatched. This CDR3 is built from 16 residues. Germline V lookup: CDR1 LGHNA, CDR2 YSLEER. For the CDR3, the DNA is TGCGCCAGCAGCCAAGGCTTACAGGGGGCTGACTATGGCTACACCTTC. Residues: CASSQGLQGADYGYTF.

The chain carries TRBV5-1 and TRBJ1-4; D is ambiguous. Trimming left V 0 bases short and J 8 bases short, with 14 bases between. The germline V gene encodes CDR1 SGHRS and CDR2 YFSETQ. The CDR3 contains 15 residues. CDR3 coding DNA: TGCGCCAGCAGCTTGGCCGGGAGGTCGCCCGAAAAACTGTTTTTT. Protein: CASSLAGRSPEKLFF.

V is TRBV7-9 and J is TRBJ2-1; TRBD1 matches at 8 bases. This CDR3 region has 16 residues. V lost 5 bases to trimming and J lost 6 bases; unmatched junction nucleotides: 12. Germline CDR1 reads SEHNR; CDR2 reads FQNEAQ (reference sequence). CDR3 in DNA: TGTGCCAGCAGCCTACCCGTCGGGACAGGACCCAATGAGCAGTTCTTC. Protein product: CASSLPVGTGPNEQFF.

The chain links TRBV29-1 to TRBJ1-1; TRBD1 is a possible D gene (6 bases). Germline assignment: CDR1 SQVTM and CDR2 ANQGSEA. This CDR3 comprises 12 residues. Trimming cost V 7 bases and J 8 bases, with 17 bases left between them. CDR3 sequence: CSGVVGAREAFF. CDR3 sequence (DNA): TGCAGCGGGGTGGTGGGGGCGCGGGAAGCTTTCTTT.

V is TRBV28 and J is TRBJ1-1, with D possibly TRBD1 on 6 matching bases. CDR3 length: 12 residues. Trimming took off 6 bases at V and 8 bases at J, with 13 bases between the two ends. Germline lookup yields CDR1 MDHEN and CDR2 SYDVKM. In DNA form, the CDR3 reads TGTGCCAGCAGCCGGACAGAACCCGAAGCTTTCTTT. It encodes CASSRTEPEAFF.

The chain couples TRBV4-1 to TRBJ2-3; D gene unclear. The V and J ends lost 2 bases and 0 bases respectively, with 3 bases between them. The CDR3 is 13 residues long. CDR1 is MGHRA, CDR2 YSYEKL, per germline. CDR3 sequence reads: CASSQTSTDTQYF. CDR3 DNA: TGCGCCAGCAGCCAAACTAGCACAGATACGCAGTATTTT.

V is TRBV6-1 and J is TRBJ1-1; 11 nucleotides match TRBD1. The CDR3 totals 14 residues. V shed 8 bases, J shed 2 bases, and the junction held 4 bases outside the gene matches. Germline V CDR1 and CDR2: MNHNS, SASEGT. Here the CDR3 reads CASPGQGANTEAFF. CDR3 DNA sequence: TGTGCCAGCCCAGGACAGGGGGCCAACACTGAAGCTTTCTTT.

The gene calls are TRBV5-6 and TRBJ1-1; D may be TRBD1 (5 bases). The ends were cut back, 1 base at V and 2 bases at J, with 15 bases in the middle. Germline CDR1 and CDR2: SGHDT and YYEEEE. This CDR3 has 16 residues. The CDR3 region has the DNA TGTGCCAGCAGCTTGCGGTTGAGACAGAGCAACACTGAAGCTTTCTTT. Its protein is CASSLRLRQSNTEAFF.

This clonotype occurred a few times. This chain uses TRBV24-1 with TRBJ1-2; TRBD1 matches at 8 bases. V dropped 3 bases and J dropped 2; count of bases not matched to a gene: 4. Germline V gives CDR1 KGHDR, CDR2 SFDVKD. This CDR3 has 15 residues. The CDR3 protein is CATSDRDRLNYGYTF. The CDR3 DNA reads as TGTGCCACCAGTGATCGGGACAGGTTAAACTATGGCTACACCTTC.

CDR3 nucleotide sequence: TGCAGCCCCCGGGGGGTGCAGTATTTT. It encodes CSPRGVQYF. J is TRBJ2-3 and V is TRBV20-1, with TRBD2 matching over 7 bases. Germline assignment: CDR1 DFQATT and CDR2 SNEGSKA (reference sequence). CDR3 length equals 9 residues.

The V call is TRBV10-3, the J call TRBJ1-5; D may be TRBD1 (6 bases). Trimming took off 9 bases at V and 3 bases at J, with 12 bases between the two ends. Germline V gene lookup returns CDR1 ENHRY and CDR2 SYGVKD. The CDR3 totals 13 residues. The CDR3 protein is CAIRGGANQPQHF. Written as DNA, the CDR3 is TGTGCCATTCGAGGGGGAGCCAATCAGCCCCAGCATTTT.

Ten or more counts support this clonotype. This rearrangement joins TRBV2 to TRBJ1-2, with 9 nucleotides matching TRBD1. The ends lost 10 bases at V and 4 bases at J; junction bases unmatched: 4. CDR3 size: 12 residues. CDR1 and CDR2 from the germline V gene are SNHLY and FYNNEI. CDR3 DNA: TGTGCCACTACAGGGGGCATCTATGGCTACACCTTC. As protein: CATTGGIYGYTF.

This clonotype has a handful of counts. The chain combines TRBV3-1 with TRBJ1-1, with D unresolved. The CDR3 covers 15 residues. The V and J ends lost 0 bases and 1 base respectively, with 9 bases between them. Germline assignment: CDR1 LGHDT and CDR2 YNNKEL (reference sequence). CDR3 DNA: TGTGCCAGCAGCCAAGACGCGGAAACGAACACTGAAGCTTTCTTT. Residues: CASSQDAETNTEAFF.

This clonotype was picked up a small number of times. V is TRBV12-3 or TRBV12-4 and J is TRBJ1-3; no firm D call. The length of the CDR3 is 13 residues. Trimming pared 7 bases from V and 4 bases from J, leaving 11 bases between. Written as DNA, the CDR3 is TGTGCCAGCAACTTCGGAGGGGGAAACACCATATATTTT. Encoded protein: CASNFGGGNTIYF.

This clonotype has a handful of counts. The rearrangement joins TRBV2 to TRBJ2-6; D gene uncertain. This CDR3 has 15 residues. V lost 4 bases, J lost 0 bases, and 7 bases lay in between. Germline CDR1 and CDR2: SNHLY and FYNNEI. The DNA for the CDR3 is TGTGCCAGCAGTGTAAAGTTCTCTGGGGCCAACGTCCTGACTTTC. Its translation: CASSVKFSGANVLTF.